Listed here is a single T cell receptor (beta chain). TCRdb's copy holds only in-frame clones and misses some; the assay was immunoSEQ multiplex PCR. The table lists some 74,000 clones, around 89% of them singletons, with 0.41% in the top ten. The entry originates in a study of technical replicates of blood from a handful of donors. The CDR3 consists of 13 residues. CDR1 and CDR2 from the germline V gene are MNHEY and SMNVEV (reference sequence). Between the trimmed V and J ends, which lost 5 bases and 1 base, there was a span of 8 bases. The V and J genes are TRBV27 and TRBJ1-1; perhaps TRBD1 as D (5 bases). The sequence came from a human donor in good health. The source material was T cells isolated from PBMCs. The CDR3 DNA sequence: TGTGCCAGCAGTGGGGCAGGGAACACTGAAGCTTTCTTT. It translates to CASSGAGNTEAFF.